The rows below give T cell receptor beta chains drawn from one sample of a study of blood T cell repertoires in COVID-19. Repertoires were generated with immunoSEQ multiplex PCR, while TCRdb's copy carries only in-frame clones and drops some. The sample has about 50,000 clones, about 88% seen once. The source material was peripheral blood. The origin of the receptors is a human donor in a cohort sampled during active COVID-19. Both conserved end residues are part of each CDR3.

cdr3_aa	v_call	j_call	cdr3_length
CASPGVGTSGGGNEQFF	TRBV7-9	TRBJ2-1	17
CASGEPTGSQPQHF	TRBV19	TRBJ1-5	14
CAISDPLTSGKDTQYF	TRBV10-3	TRBJ2-3	16
CASSADRGNTEAFF	TRBV2	TRBJ1-1	14
CASSSRDSSGELFF	TRBV7-6	TRBJ2-2	14
CASSPIGGDTQYF	TRBV18	TRBJ2-3	13
CAWSTGVTQPQHF	TRBV30	TRBJ1-5	13
CASSPETGGQFF	TRBV18	TRBJ2-1	12
CASSEQGAPRETQYF	TRBV7-2	TRBJ2-5	15
CATSDPSTSGRGNEQFF	TRBV24-1	TRBJ2-1	17
CATSDVGTETYEQYF	TRBV24-1	TRBJ2-7	15
CASSLMRISVYEQYF	TRBV7-2	TRBJ2-7	15
CASRAGTRAFETQYF	TRBV2	TRBJ2-5	15
CATSRRVGGANVLTF	TRBV15	TRBJ2-6	15
CASSLVARQGGTEAFF	TRBV7-8	TRBJ1-1	16
CASRNTGGETQYF	TRBV27	TRBJ2-5	13
CASSSPGQAKANYGYTF	TRBV19	TRBJ1-2	17
CASSQVFRTDHNEQFF	TRBV4-3	TRBJ2-1	16
CASSLPQGPSVGTEAFF	TRBV28	TRBJ1-1	17
CASRRGGGTNEKLFF	TRBV5-1	TRBJ1-4	15
CAISGQGIGSYNEQFF	TRBV10-3	TRBJ2-1	16
CASSQLTGGNNSPLHF	TRBV3-1/TRBV3-2	TRBJ1-6	16
CASSMGLFGASTDTQYF	TRBV19	TRBJ2-3	17
CAAQRQANQPQHF	TRBV24-1	TRBJ1-5	13
CASSSDGDGYTF	TRBV7-9	TRBJ1-2	12
CASSQSGQVGDTEAFF	TRBV5-1	TRBJ1-1	16
CAWSLPSHTLTVNTEAFF	TRBV30	TRBJ1-1	18
CASSPTGGDGNQPQHF	TRBV28	TRBJ1-5	16
CASSKARAYQPQHF	TRBV21-1	TRBJ1-5	14
CASSSGQGNGYTF	TRBV19	TRBJ1-2	13
CAWSIRGLPSYEQYF	TRBV30	TRBJ2-7	15
CASSDDRGIYNEQFF	TRBV5-6	TRBJ2-1	15
CASSVELLTDTQYF	TRBV9	TRBJ2-3	14
CASSQAGANYGYTF	TRBV6-5	TRBJ1-2	14
CASSQAPGTMDEQYF	TRBV3-1/TRBV3-2	TRBJ2-7	15
CATSDWTSGGANTGELFF	TRBV24-1	TRBJ2-2	18
CASSLRTGPTLGTDTQYF	TRBV27	TRBJ2-3	18
CASSQRSGQGAYQETQYF	TRBV14	TRBJ2-5	18
CAWRPGRWNTEAFF	TRBV30	TRBJ1-1	14
CATRGTGVTGELFF	TRBV27	TRBJ2-2	14
CSASHSVEAFF	TRBV20-1	TRBJ1-1	11
CASSPQGQVNQPQHF	TRBV18	TRBJ1-5	15
CASSVVGDSGNTIYF	TRBV9	TRBJ1-3	15
CASSEGVGGTGPYNEQFF	TRBV28	TRBJ2-1	18
CASSLKSRFGETQYF	TRBV14	TRBJ2-5	15